One sample yielded the 22 T cell receptor beta chains listed below, sequenced in a study of identifying expanded T cells in peripheral blood (dated by TCRdb to the late 2010s). The library came from the immunoSEQ multiplex PCR assay. TCRdb took this table from immuneACCESS and kept in-frame rearrangements with V and J called. Such tables lack part of the clones; where checked against another copy, unresolved V genes explain under half of the gap, and the rest is unexplained. The sample yields 70,000 to 95,000 clones; about 87% were counted once. The top ten clonotypes cover approximately 7% of the sample. Sequences were obtained from blood. These receptors were collected from a person between 18 and 75 years old in good health.

The DNA of the CDR3 is TGCAGCGTCGAGGGGGGACAGGCCTACGAGCAGTACTTC. This sequence encodes CSVEGGQAYEQYF. This sequence joins TRBV29-1 and TRBJ2-7; 8 bases align to TRBD1. Germline assignment: CDR1 SQVTM and CDR2 ANQGSEA. J was trimmed by 2 bases and V by 6 bases; bases with no gene match: 6. The CDR3 spans 13 residues.

This chain uses TRBV5-1 with TRBJ2-3; 7 bases are a match to TRBD1. The CDR3 is 16 amino acids. Germline V gene sequence: CDR1 SGHRS, CDR2 YFSETQ. With V trimmed by 2 bases and J by 2 bases, 8 bases remained unmatched. CDR3 coding DNA: TGCGCCAGCAGCTTACCGGGACAGCATAACACAGATACGCAGTATTTT. Protein sequence: CASSLPGQHNTDTQYF.

The chain couples TRBV29-1 to TRBJ1-1; possibly TRBD1 for D (6 bases). V gave up 7 bases and J gave up 3 bases, with 9 bases separating them. Germline V gene data show CDR1 as SQVTM and CDR2 as ANQGSEA. The CDR3 contains 11 residues. CDR3 nucleotide sequence: TGCAGCGCTGAGGGGGACACTGAAGCTTTCTTT. Amino acid sequence: CSAEGDTEAFF.

The chain recombines TRBV7-9 with TRBJ1-2; tentative D call: TRBD1 (5 bases). The CDR3 runs 12 residues. The V and J ends lost 1 base and 6 bases respectively, with 6 bases between them. The V gene's germline CDR1 is SEHNR and CDR2 FQNEAQ (reference sequence). The CDR3 nucleotides read TGTGCCAGCAGCTTAGGGGGCCATGGCTACACCTTC. The encoded protein is CASSLGGHGYTF.

The V gene is TRBV7-8, the J gene TRBJ1-2, with 8 positions matching TRBD1. With V trimmed by 3 bases and J by 5 bases, 5 bases remained unmatched. Germline CDR1 is SGHVS and CDR2 is FQNEAQ. The CDR3 is made up of 14 amino acids. The CDR3 bases are TGTGCCAGCAGCTTCGGACAGGGCGGGTATGGCTACACCTTC. Protein product: CASSFGQGGYGYTF.

The chain is built from TRBV18 and TRBJ2-3; D call uncertain. This CDR3 is built from 16 residues. V was shortened by 1 base and J by 0 bases, with 11 bases between the two germline ends. Germline V lookup: CDR1 KGHSH, CDR2 LQKENI. The CDR3 protein is CASSPRPASSTDTQYF. The CDR3 DNA sequence: TGTGCCAGCTCACCACGTCCAGCCTCTAGCACAGATACGCAGTATTTT.

CDR3 loop: CASSYRTDRANYGYTF. CDR3 DNA: TGCGCCAGCAGCTACCGGACGGACCGAGCTAACTATGGCTACACCTTC. The chain couples TRBV5-1 to TRBJ1-2; D is uncertain. With 3 bases removed from V and 0 bases from J, the gap between germline ends came to 15 bases. CDR3 length: 16 residues. Germline CDR1 SGHRS, CDR2 YFSETQ.

The chain uses TRBV19 and TRBJ2-7, with TRBD2 identical over 8 bases. V was pared by 1 base and J by 6 bases, with 8 bases of the junction left unmatched. The germline V gene encodes CDR1 LNHDA and CDR2 SQIVND (reference sequence). The CDR3 totals 15 residues. This chain's CDR3 is CASSIAGGPVREQYF. The CDR3 nucleotides are TGTGCCAGTAGTATAGCGGGAGGGCCCGTTCGCGAGCAGTACTTC.

The chain has TRBV19 and TRBJ1-2; no reliable D call. The CDR3 contains 12 residues. Looked up from germline, CDR1 is LNHDA and CDR2 is SQIVND (reference sequence). Trimming shortened V by 5 bases and J by 8 bases, and 12 bases separated the two germline ends. This CDR3 is CASSFSITGYTF. In DNA form, the CDR3 reads TGTGCCAGTAGTTTCTCGATCACGGGCTACACCTTC.

The V call is TRBV5-1, the J call TRBJ2-7, with D perhaps matching TRBD2 (5 bases). V gave up 4 bases and J gave up 4 bases, with 9 bases separating them. This CDR3 has 12 amino acids. The germline V gene encodes CDR1 SGHRS and CDR2 YFSETQ. CDR3 sequence: CASSPGVYEQYF. The CDR3 coding sequence is TGCGCCAGCAGCCCCGGGGTTTACGAGCAGTACTTC.

The chain employs TRBV2 and TRBJ2-3; 10 positions match TRBD1. Germline lookup yields CDR1 SNHLY and CDR2 FYNNEI. This CDR3 spans 14 amino acids. Germline trimming cut 7 bases from V and 2 bases from J; bases unmatched to any gene: 3. The CDR3: CASKGQGYTDTQYF. In nucleotides, the CDR3 is TGTGCCAGCAAGGGACAGGGGTACACAGATACGCAGTATTTT.

This chain connects TRBV7-2 to TRBJ1-1; 8 bases align to TRBD1. After removal of 5 bases from V and 7 bases from J, the junction contained 12 bases not matched to a gene. This CDR3 has 15 residues. From germline, CDR1 is SGHTA and CDR2 FQGNSA. CDR3 in amino acids: CASSARDRTSGEAFF. The DNA of the CDR3 is TGTGCCAGCAGCGCCCGGGACAGGACATCGGGTGAAGCTTTCTTT.

V and J are TRBV29-1 and TRBJ1-2; 7 bases agree with TRBD1. Germline V gene data show CDR1 as SQVTM and CDR2 as ANQGSEA. V gave up 3 bases and J gave up 4 bases; unmatched junction bases: 11. This CDR3 contains 15 residues. CDR3 DNA sequence: TGCAGCGTTGATAGTTGGGGACAGCAATCCTATGGCTACACCTTC. As protein: CSVDSWGQQSYGYTF.

The chain recombines TRBV7-8 with TRBJ2-7, with 8 bases lining up with TRBD1. The CDR3 has 16 amino acids. The germline CDR1 and CDR2 sequences are SGHVS and FQNEAQ. V dropped 5 bases and J dropped 4; count of bases not matched to a gene: 13. The CDR3 is CASSPFRDRRIYEQYF. The CDR3 DNA reads as TGTGCCAGCAGCCCCTTCCGGGACAGGAGGATTTACGAGCAGTACTTC.

This chain joins TRBV6-1 and TRBJ1-1; 10 bases fit TRBD1. CDR1 MNHNS and CDR2 SASEGT come from the germline V gene. This CDR3 spans 14 amino acids. With V trimmed by 7 bases and J by 3 bases, 5 bases remained unmatched. The CDR3 sequence: CASTMDRGDTEAFF. The CDR3, as DNA: TGTGCCAGCACCATGGACAGGGGGGACACTGAAGCTTTCTTT.

The genes are TRBV4-1 and TRBJ1-2, with 9 bases lining up with TRBD1. The CDR3 consists of 13 residues. V shed 6 bases, J shed 4 bases, and the junction held 3 bases outside the gene matches. Germline CDR1 and CDR2: MGHRA and YSYEKL. The CDR3 DNA sequence: TGCGCCAGCAGACAGACAGGGGGCTATGGCTACACCTTC. Amino acids: CASRQTGGYGYTF.

The V gene is TRBV19, the J gene TRBJ1-6; D not resolved. The V and J ends lost 5 bases and 4 bases respectively, with 12 bases between them. The CDR3 consists of 15 residues. CDR1 is LNHDA, CDR2 SQIVND, per germline (reference sequence). Written as DNA, the CDR3 is TGTGCCAGTAGTTCGGGCTCGGGTTATAATTCACCCCTCCACTTT. It codes for CASSSGSGYNSPLHF.

The V call is TRBV5-6, the J call TRBJ1-1; a weak D match, TRBD1 (5 bases). The V end lost 2 bases, the J end lost 11 bases, and 16 bases lay between the germline ends. CDR1 and CDR2 from the germline V gene are SGHDT and YYEEEE. This CDR3 region has 13 residues. The CDR3 spells CASSFPGTGEAFF. CDR3 DNA sequence: TGTGCCAGCAGCTTCCCTGGGACCGGCGAGGCTTTCTTT. The whole variable domain, remainder taken from reference TRBV5-6 and TRBJ1-1, is DAGVTQSPTHLIKTRGQQVTLRCSPKSGHDTVSWYQQALGQGPQFIFQYYEEEERQRGNFPDRFSGHQFPNYSSELNVNALLLGDSALYLCASSFPGTGEAFFGQGTRLTVV.

The V call is TRBV30, the J call TRBJ1-2; D possibly corresponds to TRBD1 (5 bases). CDR3 length: 11 amino acids. Trimming shortened V by 8 bases and J by 5 bases, and 12 bases separated the two germline ends. Germline CDR1 reads GTSNPN; CDR2 reads SVGIG (reference sequence). The CDR3 region is CARYQGYGYTF. CDR3 DNA: TGTGCCAGGTACCAGGGATATGGCTACACCTTC.

The chain recombines TRBV18 with TRBJ2-5, with 12 bases identical to TRBD2. The germline CDR1 and CDR2 sequences are KGHSH and LQKENI. With V trimmed by 6 bases and J by 3 bases, 8 bases remained unmatched. The CDR3 length is 16 residues. CDR3 loop: CASSRLSSGREETQYF. CDR3 sequence (DNA): TGTGCCAGCTCGCGGTTGTCTAGCGGGAGGGAAGAGACCCAGTACTTC. The variable domain in full, with the rest retrieved from reference TRBV18 and TRBJ2-5, is NAGVMQNPRHLVRRRGQEARLRCSPMKGHSHVYWYRQLPEEGLKFMVYLQKENIIDESGMPKERFSAEFPKEGPSILRIQQVVRGDSAAYFCASSRLSSGREETQYFGPGTRLLVL.

The genes are TRBV5-6 and TRBJ1-2; D not resolved. Trimming shortened V by 0 bases and J by 8 bases, and 14 bases separated the two germline ends. Germline CDR1 and CDR2: SGHDT and YYEEEE. This CDR3 comprises 14 residues. The CDR3 loop is CASSLDLGYGGYTF. CDR3 DNA sequence: TGTGCCAGCAGCTTGGATCTGGGATACGGGGGCTACACCTTC.

This chain links TRBV7-9 with TRBJ1-2; D is ambiguous. From germline, CDR1 is SEHNR and CDR2 FQNEAQ (reference sequence). The CDR3 totals 16 residues. The V end was cut by 1 base, the J end by 2 bases, with 14 bases between. This chain's CDR3 is CASSLESGLGNYGYTF. For the CDR3, the DNA is TGTGCCAGCAGCTTAGAATCGGGCCTTGGGAACTATGGCTACACCTTC. The full variable domain, in which reference TRBV7-9 and TRBJ1-2 provide the parts outside the CDR3, is DTGVSQNPRHKITKRGQNVTFRCDPISEHNRLYWYRQTLGQGPEFLTYFQNEAQLEKSRLLSDRFSAERPKGSFSTLEIQRTEQGDSAMYLCASSLESGLGNYGYTFGSGTRLTVV.